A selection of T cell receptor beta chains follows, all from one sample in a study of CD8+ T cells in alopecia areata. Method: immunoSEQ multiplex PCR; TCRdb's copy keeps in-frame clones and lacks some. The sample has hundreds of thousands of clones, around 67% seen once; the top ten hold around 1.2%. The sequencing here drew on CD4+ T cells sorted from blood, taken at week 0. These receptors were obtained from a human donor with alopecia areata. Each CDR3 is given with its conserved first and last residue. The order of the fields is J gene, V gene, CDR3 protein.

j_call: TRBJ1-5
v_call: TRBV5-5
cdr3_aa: CASSFISHSNQPQHF

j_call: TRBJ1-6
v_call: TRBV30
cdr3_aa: CAWSPTGKSPLHF

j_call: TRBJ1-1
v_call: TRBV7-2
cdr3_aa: CASSLLNTEAFF

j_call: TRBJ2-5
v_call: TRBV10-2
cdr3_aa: CASRAGTQETQYF

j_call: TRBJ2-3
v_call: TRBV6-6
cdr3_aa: CACGSGDGTDTQYF

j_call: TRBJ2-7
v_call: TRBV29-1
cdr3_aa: CSVEDPGARGLEQYF

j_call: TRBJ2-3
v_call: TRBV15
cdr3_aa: CATSHRDRPGTDTQYF

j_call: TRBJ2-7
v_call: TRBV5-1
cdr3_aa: CASSLSVTGYSEQYF

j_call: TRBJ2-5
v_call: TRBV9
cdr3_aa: CASSSGTGNQETQYF

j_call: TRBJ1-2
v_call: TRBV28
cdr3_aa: CASSPTGDYGYTF

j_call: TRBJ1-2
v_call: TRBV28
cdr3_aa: CASSLGHIYGYTF

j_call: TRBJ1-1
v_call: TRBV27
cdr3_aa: CASSPVGQGTEAFF

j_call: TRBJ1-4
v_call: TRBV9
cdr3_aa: CASSARGRPGEKLFF

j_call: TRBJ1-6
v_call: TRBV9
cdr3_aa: CASSRDYSPLHF

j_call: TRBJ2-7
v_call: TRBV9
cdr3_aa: CASSVGIGMAYEQYF

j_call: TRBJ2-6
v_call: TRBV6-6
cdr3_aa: CASRRSGANVLTF

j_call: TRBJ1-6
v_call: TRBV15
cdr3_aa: CATSTPRQDSPLHF

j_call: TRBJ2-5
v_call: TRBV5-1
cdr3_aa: CASTTVGQETQYF

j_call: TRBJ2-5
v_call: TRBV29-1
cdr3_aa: CSVDPPGVGETQYF

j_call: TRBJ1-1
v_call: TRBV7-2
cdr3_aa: CASSLTGKNTEAFF

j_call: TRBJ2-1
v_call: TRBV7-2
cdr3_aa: CASSLVSSGGANEQFF

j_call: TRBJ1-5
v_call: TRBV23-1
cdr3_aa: CASSHGELNQPQHF

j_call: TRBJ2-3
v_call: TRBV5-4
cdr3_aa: CASRLTSGEDTQYF

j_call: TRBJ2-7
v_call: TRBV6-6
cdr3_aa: CASSYSHSYEQYF

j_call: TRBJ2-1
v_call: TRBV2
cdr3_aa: CASSVRNRDSEQFF

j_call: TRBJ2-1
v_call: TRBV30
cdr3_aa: CAWTVPEMPEQFF

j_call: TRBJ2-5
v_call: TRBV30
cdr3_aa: CARSKRGLQETQYF

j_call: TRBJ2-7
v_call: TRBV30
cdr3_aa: CAWRQGTHEQYF

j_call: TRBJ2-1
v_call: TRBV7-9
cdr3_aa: CASSLGGIHNEQFF

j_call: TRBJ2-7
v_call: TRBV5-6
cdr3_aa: CASSLEQAYDWQYF

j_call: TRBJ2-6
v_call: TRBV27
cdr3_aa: CASSLSTSLAGANVLTF

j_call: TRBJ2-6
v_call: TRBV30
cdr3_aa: CAWSGGQNFAGANVLTF

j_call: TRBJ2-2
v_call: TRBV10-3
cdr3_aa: CAIGVPNTGELFF

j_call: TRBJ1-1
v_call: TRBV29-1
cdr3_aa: CSGRDIRAQLGTEAFF

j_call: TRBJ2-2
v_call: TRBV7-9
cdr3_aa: CASKVKTLSGELFF

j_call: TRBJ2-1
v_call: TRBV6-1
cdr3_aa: CASADRTNEQFF

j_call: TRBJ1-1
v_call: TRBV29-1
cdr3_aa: CSVRTPENTEAFF

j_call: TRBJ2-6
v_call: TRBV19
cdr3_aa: CASSVQTGSDSGANVLTF

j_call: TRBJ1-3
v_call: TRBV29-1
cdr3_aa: CSVVESGNTIYF

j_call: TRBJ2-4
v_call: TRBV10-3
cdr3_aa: CAISEPRTGRNIQYF

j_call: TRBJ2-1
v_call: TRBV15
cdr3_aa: CATSWTTISYNEQFF

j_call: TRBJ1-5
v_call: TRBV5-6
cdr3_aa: CASSLFRNQPQHF

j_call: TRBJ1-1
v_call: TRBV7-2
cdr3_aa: CASSGQQGTEAFF

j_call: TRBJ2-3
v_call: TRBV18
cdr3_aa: CASSPPRGTDTQYF

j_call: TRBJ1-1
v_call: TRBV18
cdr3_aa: CASSRRGSEAFF

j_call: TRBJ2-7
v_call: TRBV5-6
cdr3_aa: CASSLFAGASGQYF

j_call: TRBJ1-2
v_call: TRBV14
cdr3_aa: CASSQLGEGRGYDGYTF

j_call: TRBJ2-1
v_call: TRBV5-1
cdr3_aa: CASSSGQGTREQFF

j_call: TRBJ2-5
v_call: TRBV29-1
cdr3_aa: CSSGGETQYF

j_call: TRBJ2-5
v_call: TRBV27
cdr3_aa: CASRRSLAGESETQYF

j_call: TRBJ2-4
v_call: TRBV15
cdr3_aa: CATSSGDREDIQYF

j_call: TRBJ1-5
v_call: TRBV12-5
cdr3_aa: CASARDRPQHF